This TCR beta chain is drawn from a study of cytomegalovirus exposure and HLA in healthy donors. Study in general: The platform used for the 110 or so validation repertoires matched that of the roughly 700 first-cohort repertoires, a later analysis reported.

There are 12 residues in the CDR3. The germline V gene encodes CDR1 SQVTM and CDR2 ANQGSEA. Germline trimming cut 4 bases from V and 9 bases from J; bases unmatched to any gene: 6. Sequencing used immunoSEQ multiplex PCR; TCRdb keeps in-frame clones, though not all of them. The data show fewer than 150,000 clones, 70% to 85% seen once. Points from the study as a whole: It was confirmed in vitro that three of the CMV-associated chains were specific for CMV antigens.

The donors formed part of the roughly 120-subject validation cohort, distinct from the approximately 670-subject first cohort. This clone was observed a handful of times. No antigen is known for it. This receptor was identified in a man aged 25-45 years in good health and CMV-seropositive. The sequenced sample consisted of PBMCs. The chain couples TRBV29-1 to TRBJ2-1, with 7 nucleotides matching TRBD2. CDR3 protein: CSVALAGVEQFF. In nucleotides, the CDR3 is TGCAGCGTTGCTCTCGCGGGAGTTGAGCAGTTCTTC.